Here is one T cell receptor (beta chain) with its context. Its antigen is not known. This record comes from a study of shared clonotypes between healthy human individuals. Study results and limitations: Sorted-subset samples were not fully sequenced, rarefaction indicated. The study found lower generation probabilities in non-shared clonotypes than in those shared by all four donors.

Adult donors, all healthy and HIV-negative, had no recent acute infections or vaccinations. Template for every sorted-subset replicate PCR totaled approximately 200 ng DNA, some 30,000 T cell genomes. The protocol was immunoSEQ multiplex PCR, while the TCRdb copy is restricted to in-frame clones and leaves out a portion. The profile shows about 1.5 million clones, 95% to 99% of them singletons. This TCR was recovered from a man aged 25-40 years in good health. Sample: naive CD4+ T cells sorted from blood. Indicated subset: CD45RA+ positively selected.

For the CDR3, the DNA is TGTGCCAGCAGCCCCCGACCGCCACTAGCGGGAGAGTACTTC. This sequence encodes CASSPRPPLAGEYF. The chain links TRBV7-2 to TRBJ2-4; 11 positions agree with TRBD2. The CDR3 extends over 14 amino acids. V trimming: 5 bases; J trimming: 14 bases; junction bases outside the gene matches: 11. Germline-derived CDR1 and CDR2 are SGHTA and FQGNSA.